Here is one TCR beta chain with its context. Its target antigen remains unknown. The sample holds no much larger clone one base away, and base qualities are not on file. The immunoSEQ assay was applied to genomic DNA for TCRB CDR3 sequencing. Per the original workflow: When patient CD8+ clones exceeding 1% were checked against published virus-specific TCRB sequences, only a few matched. Only productive TCRB rearrangements were included in the analyses. Clonality was calculated as a Shannon entropy-based productive clonality index, and a clone was defined by a unique TCRB CDR3 sequence. The template counts of each clone relative to the total templates per sample were used to calculate repertoire overlap between two samples. V-gene usage measured by flow cytometry correlated with TCRB sequencing V-gene usage, with a Spearman r of 0.6 to 0.65. Imported from immuneACCESS, the table was reduced by TCRdb to in-frame sequences with V and J called. These copies leave out some clones; in studies compared against another copy, an unresolved V gene accounts for under half, and the cause of the remainder is not known. That table supplies the V and J calls and clone size; D and trimming were determined from the DNA. Within this sample are 7,000 to 8,000 clones, with approximately 90% of them counted one time only. The top ten constitute 15% to 20% of the sample.

Flow cytometry confirmed the purity of CD4+ and CD8+ cells that had been isolated by positive magnetic bead selection on an AutoMACS. Clonal expansions were first screened by flow cytometry with a TCR V beta antibody panel, then characterized by TCRB deep sequencing of sorted CD8+ fractions. Ficoll-Paque PLUS density gradient separation was used to isolate peripheral blood mononuclear cells. DNA from CD4-enriched, CD8-enriched or PBMC samples was extracted using Nucleospin Tissue or Tissue XS kits and then quantified on a Qubit 2.0 fluorometer. CDR1 and CDR2, looked up from the germline V gene, are SGHTA and FQGNSA. Relative to germline, V is 3 bases shorter and J is 5 bases shorter, with 17 bases between their ends. CDR3 length: 16 amino acids, cysteine to phenylalanine. Solely the CDR3 DNA is kept, with 48 bases framed from the first base. The data were taken from a study of somatic mutations in cytotoxic T cells in rheumatoid arthritis (dated by TCRdb to 2017 to 2019). At the level of the whole study: Before any treatment started and right after they were diagnosed, patients gave peripheral blood samples (about 30 ml EDTA). The median ages of the patient and control groups were essentially identical. Sorted V beta1+ cells also underwent TCRB sequencing, and some V beta antibody-stained T-cell populations were flow-sorted at nearly 100% purity on a FACSAria II or Sony SH800. For 60 or so rheumatoid arthritis patients and some 21 healthy controls, TCRB deep sequencing was carried out. Whether expanded CD8+ T-cell clones in untreated, newly diagnosed rheumatoid arthritis carry somatic mutations was the study question, and clonality was characterized with TCRB deep sequencing. Results the study describes overall, beyond this receptor: CD8+ clonality increased with age in patients (Spearman r ≈ 0.49) but not in healthy controls. The antigen targets of the expanded CD8+ clones were unknown, and absence from virus-specific databases did not rule out viral specificity. The largest CD8+ clone made up more than 20% of CD8+ cells in about an eighth of the 65 patients, and blood and synovial fluid shared several identical CD8+ TCRB sequences. The finding that TRBV07 was slightly underrepresented in patients was left unadjusted for multiple comparisons. CD8+ T-cell clonality in rheumatoid arthritis patients was not significantly different from that in age-matched healthy controls.

Sequencing was performed on CD8+ T cells sorted from blood. This TCR derives from a man aged 35-49 years with rheumatoid arthritis. The rearrangement combines TRBV7-2 with TRBJ2-1; the best D guess is TRBD2, with 7 bases matching. The CDR3 region: CASSFPRGGADNEQFF. The DNA reads as follows: TGTGCCAGCAGCTTCCCTAGGGGGGGCGCTGACAATGAGCAGTTCTTC.